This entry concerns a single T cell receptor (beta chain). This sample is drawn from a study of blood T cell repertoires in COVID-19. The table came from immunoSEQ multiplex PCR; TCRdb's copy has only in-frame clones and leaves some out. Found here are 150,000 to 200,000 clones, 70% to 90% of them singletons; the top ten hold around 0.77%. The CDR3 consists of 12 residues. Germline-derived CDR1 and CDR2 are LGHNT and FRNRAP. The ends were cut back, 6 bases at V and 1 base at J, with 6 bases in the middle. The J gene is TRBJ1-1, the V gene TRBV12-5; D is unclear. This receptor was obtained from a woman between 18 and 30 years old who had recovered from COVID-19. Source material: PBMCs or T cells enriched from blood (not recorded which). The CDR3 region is CASGPGNTEAFF. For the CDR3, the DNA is TGTGCTAGTGGCCCAGGGAACACTGAAGCTTTCTTT.